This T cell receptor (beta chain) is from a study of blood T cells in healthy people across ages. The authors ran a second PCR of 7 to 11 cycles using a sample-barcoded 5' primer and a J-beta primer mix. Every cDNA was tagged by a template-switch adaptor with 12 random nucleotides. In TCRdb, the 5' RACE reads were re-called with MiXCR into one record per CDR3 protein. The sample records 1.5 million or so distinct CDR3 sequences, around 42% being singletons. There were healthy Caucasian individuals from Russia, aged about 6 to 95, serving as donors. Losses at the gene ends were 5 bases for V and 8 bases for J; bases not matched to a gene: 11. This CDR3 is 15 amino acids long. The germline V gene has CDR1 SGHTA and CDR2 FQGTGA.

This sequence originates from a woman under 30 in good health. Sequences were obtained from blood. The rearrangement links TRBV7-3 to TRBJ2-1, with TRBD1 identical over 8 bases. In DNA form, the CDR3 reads TGTGCCAGCAGCCCATCCGGGACAGGTATCTATGAGCAGTTCTTC. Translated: CASSPSGTGIYEQFF.